One and the same sample provided the 27 T cell receptor beta chains below, sequenced in a study of blood T cell repertoires in COVID-19 (dated by TCRdb to about 2020). Library generation was performed with the immunoSEQ multiplex PCR assay. Not all clones reach the TCRdb copy of this immuneACCESS table, which keeps in-frame sequences only. Checked studies attribute under half of the gap to unresolved V genes and leave the rest unexplained. This sample lists roughly 190,000 clones; approximately 79% were detected once. Approximately 15% of the sample rests with the top ten. Sequenced material: peripheral blood. The origin of the receptors is a man under 40 with active or convalescent COVID-19.

The gene calls are TRBV11-2 and TRBJ1-2; the D is unclear. Germline CDR1 and CDR2: SGHAT and FQNNGV. V was pared by 0 bases and J by 8 bases, with 13 bases between. This CDR3 is 14 amino acids long. The CDR3 DNA sequence: TGTGCCAGCAGCTTAGATCGGGATACATTGGGCTACACCTTC. Amino acid sequence: CASSLDRDTLGYTF. Using reference TRBV11-2 and TRBJ1-2 for the parts outside the CDR3, the full variable domain is EAGVAQSPRYKIIEKRQSVAFWCNPISGHATLYWYQQILGQGPKLLIQFQNNGVVDDSQLPKDRFSAERLKGVDSTLKIQPAKLEDSAVYLCASSLDRDTLGYTFGSGTRLTVV.

The CDR3 nucleotides are TGTGCCAGCAGCCCGCCGGGTCCGGACTACGAGCAGTACTTC. Translated, it gives CASSPPGPDYEQYF. This chain links TRBV7-9 with TRBJ2-7, with D unclear. V was shortened by 5 bases and J by 3 bases, with 14 bases between the two germline ends. Looked up from germline, CDR1 is SEHNR and CDR2 is FQNEAQ (reference sequence). The CDR3 sequence is 14 residues long.

The J gene is TRBJ2-1, the V gene TRBV6-5; weak D call: TRBD2 (6 bases). Trimming stripped 5 bases from V and 1 base from J, with 12 bases between. The CDR3 has 15 residues. Germline V lookup: CDR1 MNHEY, CDR2 SVGAGI. The CDR3 bases are TGTGCCAGCAGTCTCAGGGAGGCGTCCTACAATGAGCAGTTCTTC. Protein sequence: CASSLREASYNEQFF.

The V and J genes are TRBV5-1 and TRBJ1-5; TRBD1 matches 10 bases. The V and J ends lost 5 bases and 0 bases, in that order; junction bases with no gene match: 2. The CDR3 runs to 15 residues. Germline CDR1 and CDR2: SGHRS and YFSETQ. This CDR3 is CASRDRGYSNQPQHF. In DNA, the CDR3 is TGCGCCAGCAGGGACAGGGGGTATAGCAATCAGCCCCAGCATTTT.

The chain combines TRBV19 with TRBJ2-7, with a weak D call TRBD1 (6 bases). Per germline, CDR1 LNHDA and CDR2 SQIVND (reference sequence). Trimming took 6 bases from V and 2 from J, leaving 11 bases between them. The CDR3 totals 13 residues. CDR3 region: CASRGAGAYEQYF. The CDR3 bases are TGTGCCAGTAGAGGGGCAGGGGCCTACGAGCAGTACTTC.

Here the CDR3 DNA reads TGTGCCAGCAGCCTCGTGAGGGAGAACACTGAAGCTTTCTTT. It yields the protein CASSLVRENTEAFF. The J gene is TRBJ1-1, the V gene TRBV7-2; D is unresolved. With 5 bases removed from V and 1 base from J, the gap between germline ends came to 11 bases. CDR3 length equals 14 residues. Germline loops: CDR1 SGHTA, CDR2 FQGNSA. The variable domain in full, with the rest retrieved from reference TRBV7-2 and TRBJ1-1, is GAGVSQSPSNKVTEKGKDVELRCDPISGHTALYWYRQSLGQGLEFLIYFQGNSAPDKSGLPSDRFSAERTGGSVSTLTIQRTQQEDSAVYLCASSLVRENTEAFFGQGTRLTVV.

The J gene is TRBJ2-3, the V gene TRBV19; 8 nucleotides match TRBD2. Germline values: CDR1 LNHDA, CDR2 SQIVND (reference sequence). The CDR3 has 14 amino acids. Trimming took 5 bases from V and 4 from J; bases not matched to a gene: 5. CDR3 sequence reads: CASSSGGRADTQYF. The CDR3 DNA sequence: TGTGCCAGTAGTTCGGGGGGGCGGGCAGATACGCAGTATTTT.

CDR3 protein: CASSWGLSSYEQYV. The CDR3 coding sequence is TGTGCCAGCAGCTGGGGACTAAGCTCCTACGAGCAGTACGTC. The rearrangement links TRBV5-6 to TRBJ2-7, with 7 bases lining up with TRBD2. This CDR3 has 14 amino acids. The V gene's germline CDR1 is SGHDT and CDR2 YYEEEE. V lost 3 bases and J lost 0; bases outside the gene matches: 3.

The gene calls are TRBV10-1 and TRBJ2-7; the D gene is possibly TRBD1 (6 bases). Trimming removed 2 bases from V and 3 bases from J, with 8 bases in between. The CDR3 consists of 13 residues. CDR1 is WNHNN, CDR2 SYGVQD, per germline (reference sequence). The CDR3 spells CASSETTGYEQYF. The CDR3 nucleotides are TGCGCCAGCAGTGAGACGACAGGCTACGAGCAGTACTTC.

The CDR3 bases are TGTGCCAGCAGTTACTATTCCAGGGGGAACAATCAGCCCCAGCATTTT. It is translated as CASSYYSRGNNQPQHF. The chain uses TRBV6-2 or TRBV6-3 and TRBJ1-5, with 7 nucleotides matching TRBD1. CDR3 length equals 16 residues. Germline V gene lookup returns CDR1 MNHEY and CDR2 SVGEGT. V lost 1 base to trimming and J lost 3 bases; unmatched junction nucleotides: 6.

The rearrangement joins TRBV4-1 to TRBJ1-1, with D perhaps TRBD1 (6 bases). CDR3 length equals 14 residues. Per the germline V gene, CDR1 is MGHRA and CDR2 is YSYEKL. V lost 1 base, J lost 3 bases, and 9 bases lay in between. CDR3 coding DNA: TGCGCCAGCAGCCAAGTGAACAGGGACACTGAAGCTTTCTTT. Translated, it gives CASSQVNRDTEAFF.

The chain carries TRBV9 and TRBJ1-3; D possibly corresponds to TRBD1 (5 bases). Between the trimmed V and J ends, which lost 7 bases and 5 bases, there was a span of 19 bases. CDR1 SGDLS and CDR2 YYNGEE come from the germline V gene. The CDR3 contains 15 residues. CDR3 in DNA: TGTGCCAGCGAAACGGCGGGACTAGATCGAAACACCATATATTTT. The encoded protein is CASETAGLDRNTIYF.

The J gene is TRBJ2-3, the V gene TRBV5-1; unclear D gene. Trimming removed 0 bases at V and 0 bases at J, with 5 bases between. This CDR3 region has 14 residues. Germline CDR1 is SGHRS and CDR2 is YFSETQ. CDR3 region: CASSLARSTDTQYF. The CDR3 nucleotides are TGCGCCAGCAGCTTGGCCAGAAGCACAGATACGCAGTATTTT.

The V call is TRBV19, the J call TRBJ2-7; TRBD1 aligns across 8 bases. V shed 5 bases and J 5 bases; nucleotides not matched to a gene: 8. The CDR3 has 14 amino acids. Germline CDR1 reads LNHDA; CDR2 reads SQIVND (reference sequence). This chain's CDR3 is CASSVGRTGNEQYF. The CDR3 bases are TGTGCCAGTAGTGTTGGTCGGACAGGGAACGAGCAGTACTTC.

The J gene is TRBJ2-1, the V gene TRBV6-5; weak D call: TRBD1 (6 bases). There are 15 residues in the CDR3. Deletions cut 0 bases from V and 4 bases from J, with 10 bases between. Looked up from germline, CDR1 is MNHEY and CDR2 is SVGAGI. The CDR3 region has the DNA TGTGCCAGCAGTTACTCCGGGACACCTTACAATGAGCAGTTCTTC. Translation: CASSYSGTPYNEQFF.

The chain has TRBV14 and TRBJ1-1, with 7 bases fitting TRBD1. CDR3 size: 15 residues. The germline gives CDR1 SGHDN, CDR2 FVKESK. The V segment lost 6 bases and the J segment 6 bases; nucleotides outside the gene matches: 13. This chain's CDR3 is CASSPRAGQGAEAFF. CDR3 DNA sequence: TGTGCCAGCAGTCCAAGAGCAGGGCAGGGGGCTGAAGCTTTCTTT.

The table lists this clone with a count of one. J is TRBJ1-5 and V is TRBV6-5; D gene unclear. The CDR3 length is 14 residues. V dropped 6 bases and J dropped 7 bases, with 16 bases sitting between them. Germline V gene sequence: CDR1 MNHEY, CDR2 SVGAGI. In nucleotides, the CDR3 is TGTGCCAGCAGCCCGGGTCAGCCCGGCCAGCCCCAGCATTTT. Amino acid sequence: CASSPGQPGQPQHF.

The chain has TRBV29-1 and TRBJ2-1; D call uncertain. CDR1 and CDR2 from the germline V gene are SQVTM and ANQGSEA. V was pared by 4 bases and J by 2 bases, with 6 bases between. This CDR3 has 12 amino acids. The CDR3 region has the DNA TGCAGCGTTGTCGCAGCCTACAATGAGCAGTTCTTC. Amino acid sequence: CSVVAAYNEQFF.

This clone has only a few counts. The chain couples TRBV7-9 to TRBJ2-2; 7 bases map to TRBD1. V lost 4 bases to trimming and J lost 7 bases; unmatched junction nucleotides: 12. CDR1 is SEHNR, CDR2 FQNEAQ, per germline (reference sequence). This CDR3 has 16 amino acids. CDR3 protein: CASSSPRNRGIGELFF. The CDR3 DNA reads as TGTGCCAGCAGCTCACCGAGAAACAGGGGTATCGGGGAGCTGTTTTTT.

The V and J genes are TRBV6-2 or TRBV6-3 and TRBJ1-1; D is ambiguous. Germline assignment: CDR1 MNHEY and CDR2 SVGEGT. Trimming left V 0 bases short and J 3 bases short, with 5 bases between. This CDR3 spans 13 amino acids. CDR3 in amino acids: CASSYSQYTEAFF. CDR3 sequence (DNA): TGTGCCAGCAGTTACTCACAGTACACTGAAGCTTTCTTT.

The V gene is TRBV19, the J gene TRBJ1-2, with 9 nucleotides matching TRBD1. Germline CDR1 LNHDA, CDR2 SQIVND (reference sequence). This CDR3 has 16 amino acids. After removal of 3 bases from V and 3 bases from J, the junction contained 8 bases not matched to a gene. CDR3 sequence (DNA): TGTGCCAGTAGTATGGGTCGGGGACAGGGCGACTATGGCTACACCTTC. Protein product: CASSMGRGQGDYGYTF.

This clone was observed once. The gene calls are TRBV11-2 and TRBJ2-3; 7 bases match TRBD2. This CDR3 region has 15 residues. V was clipped by 1 base and J by 5 bases; unmatched bases: 6. The V gene's germline CDR1 is SGHAT and CDR2 FQNNGV. The CDR3 DNA reads as TGTGCCAGCAGCTTAGCGGGAGGTTGGGTAGATACGCAGTATTTT. Translation: CASSLAGGWVDTQYF.

This clone was picked up one time. V and J are TRBV2 and TRBJ1-2; TRBD1 aligns across 7 bases. This CDR3 has 12 residues. From germline, CDR1 is SNHLY and CDR2 FYNNEI. After removal of 6 bases from V and 4 bases from J, the junction contained 2 bases not matched to a gene. CDR3: CASSTGVYGYTF. The CDR3 DNA follows: TGTGCCAGCAGCACAGGGGTCTATGGCTACACCTTC.

The chain recombines TRBV9 with TRBJ1-2; the D gene is possibly TRBD1 (6 bases). CDR1 SGDLS and CDR2 YYNGEE come from the germline V gene. This CDR3 comprises 13 residues. Trimming took 4 bases from V and 8 from J, leaving 15 bases between them. The CDR3 loop reads CASSPTGFKGYTF. In DNA, the CDR3 is TGTGCCAGCAGCCCCACAGGGTTTAAAGGCTACACCTTC.

The chain joins TRBV7-8 to TRBJ1-2; D remains ambiguous. Trimming left V 1 base short and J 5 bases short, with 11 bases between. Germline CDR1 is SGHVS and CDR2 is FQNEAQ. The CDR3 spans 14 residues. The CDR3 DNA reads as TGTGCCAGCAGCTTAGTCGGTACCGGGTATGGCTACACCTTC. This translates into CASSLVGTGYGYTF.

The chain employs TRBV7-9 and TRBJ1-3, with D perhaps matching TRBD1 (5 bases). CDR1 and CDR2 (germline): SEHNR, FQNEAQ (reference sequence). The germline V and J ends were trimmed by 0 bases and 1 base, with 16 bases remaining between them. The CDR3 sequence is 18 residues long. Here the CDR3 reads CASSLASLGARSGNTIYF. CDR3 bases: TGTGCCAGCAGCTTAGCGAGTTTAGGGGCACGATCTGGAAACACCATATATTTT.

This clone was picked up a small number of times. The chain joins TRBV30 to TRBJ2-1, with 13 bases lining up with TRBD2. Germline V gives CDR1 GTSNPN, CDR2 SVGIG (reference sequence). With 4 bases clipped from V and 8 bases from J, the junction kept 14 bases outside the gene matches. This CDR3 has 17 amino acids. For the CDR3, the DNA is TGTGCCTGGACCCAACTTCGGACTAGCGGGGGCCTGGATGAGCAGTTCTTC. Translation gives CAWTQLRTSGGLDEQFF.